The 6 T cell receptor beta chains below all came from one sample that was sequenced in a study of T cells in Graves' hyperthyroidism and ophthalmopathy. Amplification of TCR beta CDR3 regions was performed using RNA transcripts as template. During a first-round RT-PCR of the TCR CDR3, the HTBI primer set was used. TCRdb re-derived calls from the multiplex PCR reads in MiXCR, one entry per CDR3 protein. The sample has about 500,000 distinct CDR3 sequences; 14% are singletons. The sample taken for sequencing was blood. These receptors were taken from a woman between 18 and 29 years old with Graves' hyperthyroidism.

This clonotype was picked up many times. V and J are TRBV12-3 or TRBV12-4 and TRBJ1-1; D might be TRBD1 (6 bases). V lost 5 bases, J lost 3 bases, and 16 bases lay in between. The CDR3 is made up of 15 amino acids. CDR3 nucleotides: TGTGCCAGCAGTAGACGGGGGGCGAAGGACACTGAAGCTTTCTTT. This encodes CASSRRGAKDTEAFF.

There are many counts of this clonotype. The chain has TRBV19 and TRBJ1-5, with D uncertain. Trimming left V 9 bases short and J 2 bases short, with 11 bases between. The CDR3 consists of 13 residues. Germline CDR1 LNHDA, CDR2 SQIVND (reference sequence). In nucleotides, the CDR3 is TGTGCCAGCGCTGTTGGGGGCAATCAGCCCCAGCATTTT. This gives the protein CASAVGGNQPQHF.

This clonotype was counted at least ten times. The CDR3 reads CASSVGGSSNQPQHF. As DNA, the CDR3 is TGTGCCAGCAGCGTAGGCGGGAGTAGCAATCAGCCCCAGCATTTT. This chain connects TRBV9 to TRBJ1-5, with D unclear. CDR1 and CDR2 (germline): SGDLS, YYNGEE. V dropped 0 bases and J dropped 0 bases, with 7 bases sitting between them. The CDR3 consists of 15 residues.

This clonotype was detected ten times or more. The CDR3 DNA sequence: TGTGCCAGCAGTCCTACCGACAGGCGAGACGGCTACACCTTC. As protein: CASSPTDRRDGYTF. The chain links TRBV7-9 to TRBJ1-2; TRBD1 might be the D (6 bases). Trimming removed 6 bases at V and 8 bases at J, with 19 bases between. Germline-derived CDR1 and CDR2 are SEHNR and FQNEAQ (reference sequence). The CDR3 runs 14 residues.

The chain is built from TRBV19 and TRBJ1-5, with D tentatively TRBD1 (6 bases). The germline V gene encodes CDR1 LNHDA and CDR2 SQIVND (reference sequence). V gave up 7 bases and J gave up 4 bases, with 11 bases separating them. The CDR3 runs to 13 residues. In nucleotides, the CDR3 is TGTGCCAGTATAGGCAGGGGTAATCAGCCCCAGCATTTT. The encoded protein is CASIGRGNQPQHF.

This clonotype was observed many times. This chain links TRBV6-1 with TRBJ2-7; no reliable D call. The CDR3 is 13 amino acids. The ends were cut back, 6 bases at V and 1 base at J, with 10 bases in the middle. CDR1 and CDR2 (germline): MNHNS, SASEGT. CDR3 DNA: TGTGCCAGCAGCAACGGACGGTCCTACGAGCAGTACGTC. Translated, it gives CASSNGRSYEQYV.